The 5 T cell receptor beta chains listed next were all sequenced from one sample in a study of T cells after yellow fever vaccination. TCRdb reanalysed the 5' RACE reads using MiXCR and keeps one entry per CDR3 protein. The repertoire has 95,000 to 150,000 distinct CDR3 sequences, 7.4% of them found once; the top ten carry roughly 2.6%. Source: CD4+ T cells sorted from PBMCs, taken 10 to 11 days after the first yellow fever vaccination. The receptors derive from a man younger than 35 who received the YFV17D yellow fever vaccine.

This clonotype appeared many times. The chain employs TRBV5-1 and TRBJ2-5; D not certain. Trimming cost V 1 base and J 2 bases, with 12 bases left between them. This CDR3 has 15 residues. The germline gives CDR1 SGHRS, CDR2 YFSETQ. The CDR3 coding sequence is TGCGCCAGCAGCTTGAACCGGAATAAGCAAGAGACCCAGTACTTC. It is translated as CASSLNRNKQETQYF. The complete variable domain, with remaining parts taken from reference TRBV5-1 and TRBJ2-5, reads KAGVTQTPRYLIKTRGQQVTLSCSPISGHRSVSWYQQTPGQGLQFLFEYFSETQRNKGNFPGRFSGRQFSNSRSEMNVSTLELGDSALYLCASSLNRNKQETQYFGPGTRLLVL.

At least ten counts were recorded for this clonotype. The CDR3: CASRGLADTGELFF. The CDR3 region has the DNA TGTGCCAGCAGGGGACTAGCGGACACCGGGGAGCTGTTTTTT. The rearrangement joins TRBV2 to TRBJ2-2; 11 positions match TRBD2. From germline, CDR1 is SNHLY and CDR2 FYNNEI. Trimming at V came to 6 bases and at J to 3 bases, leaving 0 bases not matched to a gene. The CDR3 is 14 residues long. Looking up the rest from reference TRBV2 and TRBJ2-2 gives the full variable domain: EPEVTQTPSHQVTQMGQEVILRCVPISNHLYFYWYRQILGQKVEFLVSFYNNEISEKSEIFDDQFSVERPDGSNFTLKIRSTKLEDSAMYFCASRGLADTGELFFGEGSRLTVL.

At least ten counts were recorded for this clonotype. This chain joins TRBV5-1 and TRBJ2-3, with 8 bases that match TRBD2. The J segment lost 0 bases and the V segment lost 0 bases, leaving 3 bases of the junction unmatched. The germline gives CDR1 SGHRS, CDR2 YFSETQ. The CDR3 runs 16 residues. CDR3 sequence (DNA): TGCGCCAGCAGCTTGGCCATAGCGGGGAGCACAGATACGCAGTATTTT. Translating gives CASSLAIAGSTDTQYF.

This clonotype was counted at least ten times. The chain combines TRBV3-1 with TRBJ1-1; no clear D gene. Trimming took 0 bases from V and 10 from J, leaving 9 bases between them. CDR3 length: 12 amino acids. Germline lookup yields CDR1 LGHDT and CDR2 YNNKEL (reference sequence). The CDR3 DNA sequence: TGTGCCAGCAGCCAAGATTCGGGGATAGCTTTCTTT. Protein product: CASSQDSGIAFF.

This clonotype appeared many times. The genes are TRBV12-3 or TRBV12-4 and TRBJ2-5; a weak D match, TRBD2 (5 bases). The CDR3 length is 12 residues. V lost 6 bases and J lost 5, with 10 bases in between. The CDR3 region is CASSSRGETQYF. As DNA, the CDR3 is TGTGCCAGCAGCTCTCGCGGGGAGACCCAGTACTTC.